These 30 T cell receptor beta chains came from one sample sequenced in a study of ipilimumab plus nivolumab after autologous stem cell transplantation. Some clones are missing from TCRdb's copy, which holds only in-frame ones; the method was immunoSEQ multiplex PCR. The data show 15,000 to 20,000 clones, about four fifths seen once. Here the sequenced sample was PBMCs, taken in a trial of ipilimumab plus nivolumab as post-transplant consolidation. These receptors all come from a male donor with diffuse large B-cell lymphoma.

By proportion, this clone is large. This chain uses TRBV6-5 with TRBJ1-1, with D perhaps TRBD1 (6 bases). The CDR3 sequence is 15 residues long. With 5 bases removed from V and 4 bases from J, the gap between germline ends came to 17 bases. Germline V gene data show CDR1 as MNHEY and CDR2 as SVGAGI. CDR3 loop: CASSGDKGIATEAFF. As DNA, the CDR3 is TGTGCCAGCAGTGGGGACAAAGGGATAGCCACTGAAGCTTTCTTT.

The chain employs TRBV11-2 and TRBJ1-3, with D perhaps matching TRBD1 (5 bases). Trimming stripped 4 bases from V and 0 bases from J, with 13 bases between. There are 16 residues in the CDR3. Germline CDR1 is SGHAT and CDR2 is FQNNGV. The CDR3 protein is CASSSLTGPSGNTIYF. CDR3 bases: TGTGCCAGCAGCTCCCTAACAGGTCCCTCTGGAAACACCATATATTTT. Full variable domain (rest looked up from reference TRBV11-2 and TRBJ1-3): EAGVAQSPRYKIIEKRQSVAFWCNPISGHATLYWYQQILGQGPKLLIQFQNNGVVDDSQLPKDRFSAERLKGVDSTLKIQPAKLEDSAVYLCASSSLTGPSGNTIYFGEGSWLTVV.

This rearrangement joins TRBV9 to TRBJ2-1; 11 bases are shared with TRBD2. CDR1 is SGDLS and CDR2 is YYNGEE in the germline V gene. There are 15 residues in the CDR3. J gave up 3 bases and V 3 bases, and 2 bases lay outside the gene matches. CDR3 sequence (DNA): TGTGCCAGCAGCGCGGGGACTAGCGGCTACAATGAGCAGTTCTTC. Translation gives CASSAGTSGYNEQFF.

The CDR3 reads CASQEGSGNLNTEAFF. The CDR3 nucleotides are TGTGCCAGCCAGGAGGGCAGTGGGAACCTGAACACTGAAGCTTTCTTT. The rearrangement links TRBV7-2 to TRBJ1-1; D is ambiguous. Trimming removed 8 bases from V and 0 bases from J, with 19 bases in between. This CDR3 has 16 amino acids. Germline lookup yields CDR1 SGHTA and CDR2 FQGNSA. The full variable domain, with the rest looked up from reference TRBV7-2 and TRBJ1-1, is GAGVSQSPSNKVTEKGKDVELRCDPISGHTALYWYRQSLGQGLEFLIYFQGNSAPDKSGLPSDRFSAERTGGSVSTLTIQRTQQEDSAVYLCASQEGSGNLNTEAFFGQGTRLTVV.

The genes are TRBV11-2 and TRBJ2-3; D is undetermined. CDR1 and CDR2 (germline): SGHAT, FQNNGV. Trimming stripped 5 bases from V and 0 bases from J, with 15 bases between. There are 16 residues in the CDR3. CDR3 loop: CASSKSPLHSTDTQYF. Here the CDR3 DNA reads TGTGCCAGCAGCAAAAGCCCCCTCCACAGCACAGATACGCAGTATTTT.

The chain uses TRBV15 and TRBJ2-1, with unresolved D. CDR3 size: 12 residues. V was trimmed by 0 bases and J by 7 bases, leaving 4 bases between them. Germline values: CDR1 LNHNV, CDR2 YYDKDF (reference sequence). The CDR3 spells CATSRDINEQFF. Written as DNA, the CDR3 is TGTGCCACCAGCAGAGATATTAATGAGCAGTTCTTC. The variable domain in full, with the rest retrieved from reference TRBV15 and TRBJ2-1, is DAMVIQNPRYQVTQFGKPVTLSCSQTLNHNVMYWYQQKSSQAPKLLFHYYDKDFNNEADTPDNFQSRRPNTSFCFLDIRSPGLGDTAMYLCATSRDINEQFFGPGTRLTVL.

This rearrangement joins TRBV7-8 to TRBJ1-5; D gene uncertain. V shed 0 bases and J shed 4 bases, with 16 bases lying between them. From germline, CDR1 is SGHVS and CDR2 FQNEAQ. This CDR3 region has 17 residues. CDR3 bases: TGTGCCAGCAGCTTAGCGGTATCCACCCGAGCTAATCAGCCCCAGCATTTT. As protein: CASSLAVSTRANQPQHF.

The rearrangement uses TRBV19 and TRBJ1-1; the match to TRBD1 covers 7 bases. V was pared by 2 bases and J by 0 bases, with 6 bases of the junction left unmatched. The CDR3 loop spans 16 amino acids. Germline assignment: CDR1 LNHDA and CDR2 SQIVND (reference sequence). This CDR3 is CASSIQGGLMNTEAFF. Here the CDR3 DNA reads TGTGCCAGTAGTATACAGGGGGGTTTAATGAACACTGAAGCTTTCTTT.

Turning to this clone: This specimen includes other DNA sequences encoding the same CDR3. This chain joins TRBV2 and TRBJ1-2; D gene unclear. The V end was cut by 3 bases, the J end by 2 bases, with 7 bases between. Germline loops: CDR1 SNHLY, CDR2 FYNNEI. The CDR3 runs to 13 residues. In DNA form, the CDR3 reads TGTGCCAGCAGTGAGGGAGCGAACTATGGCTACACCTTC. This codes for CASSEGANYGYTF.

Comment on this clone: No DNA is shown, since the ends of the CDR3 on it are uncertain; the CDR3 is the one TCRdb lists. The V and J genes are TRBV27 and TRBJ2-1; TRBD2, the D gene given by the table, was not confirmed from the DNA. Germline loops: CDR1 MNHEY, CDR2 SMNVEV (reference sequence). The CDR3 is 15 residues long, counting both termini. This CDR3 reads CASSFLESSYNEQFF.

In DNA, the CDR3 is TGTGCCAGCAGCTTGGGACAGGGGCCGTACAATGAGCAGTTCTTC. This sequence encodes CASSLGQGPYNEQFF. The chain is built from TRBV5-6 and TRBJ2-1; 8 nucleotides align to TRBD1. The ends lost 0 bases at V and 4 bases at J; junction bases unmatched: 3. This CDR3 contains 15 residues. Germline CDR1 reads SGHDT; CDR2 reads YYEEEE.

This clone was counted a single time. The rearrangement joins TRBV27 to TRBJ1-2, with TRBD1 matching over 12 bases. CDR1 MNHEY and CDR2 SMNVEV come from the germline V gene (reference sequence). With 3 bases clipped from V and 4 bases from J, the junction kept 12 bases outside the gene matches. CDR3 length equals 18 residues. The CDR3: CASSFRSGQGAASYGYTF. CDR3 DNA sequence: TGTGCCAGCAGTTTTCGGTCGGGACAGGGGGCGGCCTCCTATGGCTACACCTTC.

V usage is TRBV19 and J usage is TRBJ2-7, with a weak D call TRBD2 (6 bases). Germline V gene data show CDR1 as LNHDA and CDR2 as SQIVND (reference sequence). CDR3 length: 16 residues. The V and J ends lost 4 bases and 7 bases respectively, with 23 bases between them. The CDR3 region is CASSTNLGTEFREQYF. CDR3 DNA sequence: TGTGCCAGTAGTACAAACCTCGGGACTGAATTTAGGGAGCAGTACTTC.

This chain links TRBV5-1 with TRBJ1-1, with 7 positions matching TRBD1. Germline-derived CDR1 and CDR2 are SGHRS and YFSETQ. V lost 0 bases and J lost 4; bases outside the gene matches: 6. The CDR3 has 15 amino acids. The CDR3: CASSLDEAGGTEAFF. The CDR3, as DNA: TGCGCCAGCAGCTTGGACGAAGCAGGGGGCACTGAAGCTTTCTTT.

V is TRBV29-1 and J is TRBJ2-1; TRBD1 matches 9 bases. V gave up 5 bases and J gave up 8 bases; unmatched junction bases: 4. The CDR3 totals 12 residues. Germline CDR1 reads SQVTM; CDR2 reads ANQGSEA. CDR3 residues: CSVSGTGYEQFF. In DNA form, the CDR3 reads TGCAGCGTTTCCGGGACAGGGTATGAGCAGTTCTTC.

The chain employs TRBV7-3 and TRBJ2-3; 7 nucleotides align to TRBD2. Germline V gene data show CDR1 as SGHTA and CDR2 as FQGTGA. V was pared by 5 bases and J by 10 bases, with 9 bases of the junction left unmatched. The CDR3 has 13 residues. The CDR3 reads CASSQTSRAAQYF. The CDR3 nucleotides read TGTGCCAGCAGCCAGACTAGCCGGGCTGCGCAGTATTTT.

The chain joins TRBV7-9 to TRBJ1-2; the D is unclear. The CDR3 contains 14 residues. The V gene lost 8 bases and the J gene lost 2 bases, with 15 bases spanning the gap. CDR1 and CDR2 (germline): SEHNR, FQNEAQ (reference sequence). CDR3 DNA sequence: TGTGCCAGCGCTCCCCGGGAGCCCAACTATGGCTACACCTTC. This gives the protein CASAPREPNYGYTF.

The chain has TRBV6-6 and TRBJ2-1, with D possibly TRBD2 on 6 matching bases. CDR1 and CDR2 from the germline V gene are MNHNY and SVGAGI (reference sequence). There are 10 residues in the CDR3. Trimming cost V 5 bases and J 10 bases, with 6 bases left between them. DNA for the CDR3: TGTGCCAGCAGTGGGGGGGAGCAGTTCTTC. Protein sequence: CASSGGEQFF.

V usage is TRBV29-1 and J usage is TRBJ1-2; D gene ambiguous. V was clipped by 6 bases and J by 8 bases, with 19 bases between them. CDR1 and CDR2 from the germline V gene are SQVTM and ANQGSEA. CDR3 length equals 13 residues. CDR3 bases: TGCAGCGTCGGGAACCCCAGGACGCTGGGCTACACCTTC. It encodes CSVGNPRTLGYTF. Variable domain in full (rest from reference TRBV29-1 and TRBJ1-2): SAVISQKPSRDICQRGTSLTIQCQVDSQVTMMFWYRQQPGQSLTLIATANQGSEATYESGFVIDKFPISRPNLTFSTLTVSNMSPEDSSIYLCSVGNPRTLGYTFGSGTRLTVV.

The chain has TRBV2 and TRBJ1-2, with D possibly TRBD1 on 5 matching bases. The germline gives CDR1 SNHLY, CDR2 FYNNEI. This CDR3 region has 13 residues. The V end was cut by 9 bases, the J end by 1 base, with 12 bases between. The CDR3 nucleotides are TGTGCCAGTACAGCGGGGGGTAACTATGGCTACACCTTC. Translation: CASTAGGNYGYTF.

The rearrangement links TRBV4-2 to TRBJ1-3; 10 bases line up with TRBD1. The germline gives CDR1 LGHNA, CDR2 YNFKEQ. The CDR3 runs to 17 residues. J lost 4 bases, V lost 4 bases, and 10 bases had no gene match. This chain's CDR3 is CASSLRDRGSSGNTIYF. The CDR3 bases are TGTGCCAGCAGCCTTAGGGACAGGGGTTCTTCCGGAAACACCATATATTTT.

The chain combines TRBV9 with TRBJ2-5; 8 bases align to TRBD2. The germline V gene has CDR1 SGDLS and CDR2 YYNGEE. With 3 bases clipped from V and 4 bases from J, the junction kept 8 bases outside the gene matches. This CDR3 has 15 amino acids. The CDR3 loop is CASSAGGGPRETQYF. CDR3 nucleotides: TGTGCCAGCAGCGCGGGGGGGGGACCACGAGAGACCCAGTACTTC. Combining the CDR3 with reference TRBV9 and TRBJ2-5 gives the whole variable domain DSGVTQTPKHLITATGQRVTLRCSPRSGDLSVYWYQQSLDQGLQFLIQYYNGEERAKGNILERFSAQQFPDLHSELNLSSLELGDSALYFCASSAGGGPRETQYFGPGTRLLVL.

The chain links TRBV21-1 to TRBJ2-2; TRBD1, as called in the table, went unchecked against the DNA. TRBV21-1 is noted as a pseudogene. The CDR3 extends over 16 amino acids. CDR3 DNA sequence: TGTGCCAGCAGCTCTACAGGGGCACATAACACCGGGGAGCTGTTTTTT. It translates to CASSSTGAHNTGELFF.

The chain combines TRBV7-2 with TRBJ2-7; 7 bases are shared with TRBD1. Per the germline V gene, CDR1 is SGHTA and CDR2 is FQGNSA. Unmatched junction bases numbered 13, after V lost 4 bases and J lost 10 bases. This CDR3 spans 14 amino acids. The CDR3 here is CASSSMGQTSRQYF. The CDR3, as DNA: TGTGCCAGCAGCTCCATGGGACAGACCTCCCGTCAGTACTTC.

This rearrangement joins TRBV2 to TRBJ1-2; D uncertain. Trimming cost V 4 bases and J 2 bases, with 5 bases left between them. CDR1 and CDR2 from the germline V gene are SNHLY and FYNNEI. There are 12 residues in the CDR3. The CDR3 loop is CASSAVNYGYTF. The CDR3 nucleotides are TGTGCCAGCAGTGCGGTCAACTATGGCTACACCTTC.

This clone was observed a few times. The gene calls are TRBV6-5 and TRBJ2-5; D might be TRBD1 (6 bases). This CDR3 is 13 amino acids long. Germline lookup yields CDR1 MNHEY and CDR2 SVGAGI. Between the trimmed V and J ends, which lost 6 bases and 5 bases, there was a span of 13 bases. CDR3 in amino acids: CASSAGAGETQYF. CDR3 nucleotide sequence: TGTGCCAGCAGCGCAGGGGCTGGCGAGACCCAGTACTTC.

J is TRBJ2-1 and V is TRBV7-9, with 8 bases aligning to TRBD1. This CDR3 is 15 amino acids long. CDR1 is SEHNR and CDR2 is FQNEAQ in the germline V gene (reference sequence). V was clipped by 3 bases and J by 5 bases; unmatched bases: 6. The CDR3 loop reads CASSFARGPNNEQFF. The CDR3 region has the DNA TGTGCCAGCAGCTTCGCCAGGGGGCCAAACAATGAGCAGTTCTTC.

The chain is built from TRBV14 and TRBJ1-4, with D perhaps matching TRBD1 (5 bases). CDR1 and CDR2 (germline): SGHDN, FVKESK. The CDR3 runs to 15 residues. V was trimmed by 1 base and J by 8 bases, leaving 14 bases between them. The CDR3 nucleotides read TGTGCCAGCAGCCAAGCGAGGGCCCGGGGCGAAAAACTGTTTTTT. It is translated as CASSQARARGEKLFF.

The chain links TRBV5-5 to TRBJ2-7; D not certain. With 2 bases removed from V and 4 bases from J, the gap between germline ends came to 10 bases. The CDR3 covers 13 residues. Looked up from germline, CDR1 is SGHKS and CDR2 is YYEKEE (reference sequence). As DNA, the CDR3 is TGTGCCAGCAGCTTAAGGAATTCTTACGAGCAGTACTTC. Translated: CASSLRNSYEQYF.

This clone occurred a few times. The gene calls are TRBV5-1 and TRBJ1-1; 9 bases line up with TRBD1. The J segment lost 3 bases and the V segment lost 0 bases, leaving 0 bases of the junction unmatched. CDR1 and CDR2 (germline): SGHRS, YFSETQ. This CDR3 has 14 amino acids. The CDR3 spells CASSLGTGDTEAFF. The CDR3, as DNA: TGCGCCAGCAGCTTGGGGACAGGGGACACTGAAGCTTTCTTT.